This T cell receptor (beta chain) was identified during a study of cytomegalovirus exposure and HLA in healthy donors. The CDR3 is made up of 15 amino acids. Germline values: CDR1 KGHSH, CDR2 LQKENI. V was pared by 5 bases and J by 1 base, with 3 bases of the junction left unmatched. 60 Vbeta and 13 Jbeta primers were used in PCR. Sequencing used immunoSEQ multiplex PCR; TCRdb keeps in-frame clones, though not all of them. The sample consists of approximately 70,000 clones, 65% to 70% of them appearing once. The sequencing sample was made of PBMCs. The chain carries TRBV18 and TRBJ2-5, with 11 bases identical to TRBD1. This receptor was identified in a male donor in good health and CMV-seropositive. The CDR3 nucleotides are TGTGCCAGCTCAAGAGGGACAGGGGGCCAAGAGACCCAGTACTTC. Protein sequence: CASSRGTGGQETQYF. Based on the CDR3 plus reference TRBV18 and TRBJ2-5, the full variable domain is NAGVMQNPRHLVRRRGQEARLRCSPMKGHSHVYWYRQLPEEGLKFMVYLQKENIIDESGMPKERFSAEFPKEGPSILRIQQVVRGDSAAYFCASSRGTGGQETQYFGPGTRLLVL.